This TCR beta chain was recovered during a study of blood T cell repertoires in COVID-19. Looking at the study overall: From the United States, Italy and Spain came samples of acute and convalescent COVID-19. Sources were T cells, B-cell-depleted T cells, or PBMCs; the material itself was cDNA or gDNA.

Methods used by the authors: For nucleated cells, counts were estimated from reference gene primer amplification. Clones were read by immunoSEQ multiplex PCR, and TCRdb kept only the in-frame ones, dropping some. For V, J and clone size, that table is used; D and trimming come from the DNA. Here the sample spans a few hundred thousand clones, roughly four fifths being singletons. V was clipped by 5 bases and J by 6 bases; unmatched bases: 11. This CDR3 spans 15 amino acids. From germline, CDR1 is MNHEY and CDR2 SMNVEV (reference sequence). Patients from Seattle were sampled longitudinally, starting during active infection.

The V and J genes are TRBV27 and TRBJ1-2; 8 positions agree with TRBD1. Material for sequencing was peripheral blood. The clonotype comes from a person aged 70 to 85 with COVID-19, enrolled during active disease. The CDR3 region is CASSPDQDRGNGYTF. Written as DNA, the CDR3 is TGTGCCAGCAGTCCTGACCAAGACAGGGGCAATGGCTACACCTTC.